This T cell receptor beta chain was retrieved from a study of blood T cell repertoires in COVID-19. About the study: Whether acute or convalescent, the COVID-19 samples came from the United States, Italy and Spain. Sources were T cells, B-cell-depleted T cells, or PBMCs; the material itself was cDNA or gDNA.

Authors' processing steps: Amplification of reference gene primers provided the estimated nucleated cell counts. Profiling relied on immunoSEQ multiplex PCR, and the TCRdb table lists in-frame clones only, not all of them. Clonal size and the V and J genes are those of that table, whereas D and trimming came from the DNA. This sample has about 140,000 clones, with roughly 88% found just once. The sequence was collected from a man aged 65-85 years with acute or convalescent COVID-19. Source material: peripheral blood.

The CDR3 nucleotides are TGTGCCAGCAGCCCAGGACTATCGGAGGGGGCAATAGAGACCCAGTACTTC. It yields the protein CASSPGLSEGAIETQYF. The rearrangement links TRBV7-9 to TRBJ2-5; D is possibly TRBD1 (7 bases). CDR3 length equals 17 residues. Germline-derived CDR1 and CDR2 are SEHNR and FQNEAQ (reference sequence). V was clipped by 5 bases and J by 4 bases, with 23 bases between them.